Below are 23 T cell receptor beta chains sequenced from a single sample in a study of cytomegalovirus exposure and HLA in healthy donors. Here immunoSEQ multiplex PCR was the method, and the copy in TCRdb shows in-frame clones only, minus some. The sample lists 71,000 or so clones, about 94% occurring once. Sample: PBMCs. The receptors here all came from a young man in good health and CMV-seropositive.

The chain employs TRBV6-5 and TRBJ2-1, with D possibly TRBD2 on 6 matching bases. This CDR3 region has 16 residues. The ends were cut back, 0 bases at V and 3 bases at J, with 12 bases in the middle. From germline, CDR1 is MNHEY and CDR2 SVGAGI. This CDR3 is CASSYSPGVIYNEQFF. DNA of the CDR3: TGTGCCAGCAGTTACTCGCCGGGAGTAATCTACAATGAGCAGTTCTTC.

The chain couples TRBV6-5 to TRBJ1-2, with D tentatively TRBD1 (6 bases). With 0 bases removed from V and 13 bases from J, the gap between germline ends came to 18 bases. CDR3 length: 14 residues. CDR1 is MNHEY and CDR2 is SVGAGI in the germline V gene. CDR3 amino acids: CASSYSIVSGASTF. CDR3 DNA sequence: TGTGCCAGCAGTTACTCAATCGTTTCAGGGGCCAGCACCTTC.

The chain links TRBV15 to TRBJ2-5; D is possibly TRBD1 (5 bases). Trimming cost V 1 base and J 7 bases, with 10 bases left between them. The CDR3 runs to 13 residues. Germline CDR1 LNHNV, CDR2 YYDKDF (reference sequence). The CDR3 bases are TGTGCCACCAGCAGAGGACAGAAGGGGACCCAGTACTTC. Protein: CATSRGQKGTQYF.

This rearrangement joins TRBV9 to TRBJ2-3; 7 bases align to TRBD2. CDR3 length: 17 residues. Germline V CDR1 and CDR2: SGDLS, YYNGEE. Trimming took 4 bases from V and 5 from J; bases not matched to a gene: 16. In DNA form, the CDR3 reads TGTGCCAGCAGCCCCTCCTTACGAGCGGGAACGGAAGATACGCAGTATTTT. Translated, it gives CASSPSLRAGTEDTQYF.

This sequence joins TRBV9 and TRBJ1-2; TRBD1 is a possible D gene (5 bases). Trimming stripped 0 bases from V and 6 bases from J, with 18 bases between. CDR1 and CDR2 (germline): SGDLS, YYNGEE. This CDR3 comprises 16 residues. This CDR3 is CASSVGSDMGADGYTF. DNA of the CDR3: TGTGCCAGCAGCGTAGGTTCGGACATGGGCGCGGATGGCTACACCTTC.

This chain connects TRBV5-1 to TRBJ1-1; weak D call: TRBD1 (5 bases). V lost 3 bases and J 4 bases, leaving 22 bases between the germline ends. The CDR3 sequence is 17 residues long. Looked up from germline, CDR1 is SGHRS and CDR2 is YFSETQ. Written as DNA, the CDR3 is TGCGCCAGCAGCTCAACAGGCGGTTCATCGTTGGGCACTGAAGCTTTCTTT. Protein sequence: CASSSTGGSSLGTEAFF.

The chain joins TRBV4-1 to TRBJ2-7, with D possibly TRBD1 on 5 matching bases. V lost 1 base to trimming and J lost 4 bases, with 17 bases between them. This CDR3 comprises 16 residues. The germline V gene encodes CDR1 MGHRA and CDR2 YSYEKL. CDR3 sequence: CASSQVGQLLVYEQYF. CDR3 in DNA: TGCGCCAGCAGCCAAGTAGGACAACTTTTAGTTTACGAGCAGTACTTC.

The CDR3 nucleotides read TGCGCCAGCAGCAGCACCACAGGGGCTGACACTGAAGCTTTCTTT. Amino acid sequence: CASSSTTGADTEAFF. The V call is TRBV5-1, the J call TRBJ1-1; 7 positions agree with TRBD1. J lost 3 bases, V lost 4 bases, and 9 bases had no gene match. CDR3 length equals 15 residues. Germline values: CDR1 SGHRS, CDR2 YFSETQ.

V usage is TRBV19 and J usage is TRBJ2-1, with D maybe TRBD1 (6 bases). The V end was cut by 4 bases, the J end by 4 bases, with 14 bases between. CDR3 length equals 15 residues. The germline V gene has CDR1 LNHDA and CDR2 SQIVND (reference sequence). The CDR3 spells CASSRDRDKYNEQFF. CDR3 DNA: TGTGCCAGTAGTAGGGATAGGGACAAATACAATGAGCAGTTCTTC.

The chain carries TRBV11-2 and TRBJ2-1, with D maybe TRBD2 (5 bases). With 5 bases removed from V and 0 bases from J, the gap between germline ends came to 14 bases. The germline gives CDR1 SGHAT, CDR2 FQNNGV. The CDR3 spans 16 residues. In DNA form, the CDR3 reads TGTGCCAGCAGCCCCCGTCGGGGTTACTCCTACAATGAGCAGTTCTTC. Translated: CASSPRRGYSYNEQFF.

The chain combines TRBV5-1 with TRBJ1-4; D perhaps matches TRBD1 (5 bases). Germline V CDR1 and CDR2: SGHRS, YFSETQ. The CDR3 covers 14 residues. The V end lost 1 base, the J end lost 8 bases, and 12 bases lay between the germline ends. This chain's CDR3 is CASSLYGAGEKLFF. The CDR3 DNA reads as TGCGCCAGCAGCTTGTACGGGGCGGGGGAAAAACTGTTTTTT. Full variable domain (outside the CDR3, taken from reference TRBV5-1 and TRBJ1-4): KAGVTQTPRYLIKTRGQQVTLSCSPISGHRSVSWYQQTPGQGLQFLFEYFSETQRNKGNFPGRFSGRQFSNSRSEMNVSTLELGDSALYLCASSLYGAGEKLFFGSGTQLSVL.

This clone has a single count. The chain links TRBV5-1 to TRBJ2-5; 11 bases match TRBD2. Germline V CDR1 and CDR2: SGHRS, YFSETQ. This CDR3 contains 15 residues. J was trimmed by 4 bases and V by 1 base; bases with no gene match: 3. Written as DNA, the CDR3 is TGCGCCAGCAGCTTGACTAGCGGGAGTGCAGAGACCCAGTACTTC. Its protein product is CASSLTSGSAETQYF.

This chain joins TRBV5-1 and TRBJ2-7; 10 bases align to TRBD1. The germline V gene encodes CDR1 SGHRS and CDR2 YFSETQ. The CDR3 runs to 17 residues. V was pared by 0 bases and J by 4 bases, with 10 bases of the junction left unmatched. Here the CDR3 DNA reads TGCGCCAGCAGCTTGGGGACTCCGGGACAGGGGACGTACGAGCAGTACTTC. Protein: CASSLGTPGQGTYEQYF.

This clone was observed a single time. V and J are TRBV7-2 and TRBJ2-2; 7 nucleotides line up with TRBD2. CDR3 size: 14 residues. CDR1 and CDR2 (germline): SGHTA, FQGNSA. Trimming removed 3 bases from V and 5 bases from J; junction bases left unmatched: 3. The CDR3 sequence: CASSFWGGTGELFF. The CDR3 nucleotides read TGTGCCAGCAGCTTCTGGGGGGGGACCGGGGAGCTGTTTTTT.

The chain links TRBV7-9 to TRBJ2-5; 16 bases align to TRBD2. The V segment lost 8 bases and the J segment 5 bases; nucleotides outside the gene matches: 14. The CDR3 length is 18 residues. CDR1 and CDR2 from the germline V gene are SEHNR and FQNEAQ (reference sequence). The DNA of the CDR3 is TGTGCCAGCGGGGACCCCCCGGGACTAGCGGGGGGGCGTGAGACCCAGTACTTC. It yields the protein CASGDPPGLAGGRETQYF.

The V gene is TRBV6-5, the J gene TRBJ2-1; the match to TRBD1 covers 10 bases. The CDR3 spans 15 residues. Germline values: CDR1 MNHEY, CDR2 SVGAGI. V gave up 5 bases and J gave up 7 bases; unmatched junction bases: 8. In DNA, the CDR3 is TGTGCCAGCAGTCCCCGACAGGGGGCGAAGAATGAGCAGTTCTTC. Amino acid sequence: CASSPRQGAKNEQFF.

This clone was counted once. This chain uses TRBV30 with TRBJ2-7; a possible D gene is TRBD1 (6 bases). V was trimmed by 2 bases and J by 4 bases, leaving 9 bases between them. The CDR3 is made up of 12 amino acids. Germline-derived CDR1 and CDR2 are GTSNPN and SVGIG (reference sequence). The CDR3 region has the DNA TGTGCCTGGAGTCCGGGGACATACGAGCAGTACTTC. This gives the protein CAWSPGTYEQYF.

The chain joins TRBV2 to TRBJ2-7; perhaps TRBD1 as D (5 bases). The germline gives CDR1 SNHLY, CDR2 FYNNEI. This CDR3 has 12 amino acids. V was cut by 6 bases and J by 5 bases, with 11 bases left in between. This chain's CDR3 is CASSNRLHEQYF. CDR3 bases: TGTGCCAGCAGCAACAGGTTACACGAGCAGTACTTC.

CDR3 in amino acids: CASSLPLLVGLRSMNTEAFF. The CDR3 DNA sequence: TGTGCCAGCAGCCTACCCTTATTAGTCGGTCTGCGGAGCATGAACACTGAAGCTTTCTTT. The V and J genes are TRBV28 and TRBJ1-1; D gene unclear. Germline-derived CDR1 and CDR2 are MDHEN and SYDVKM. V dropped 6 bases and J dropped 0 bases, with 29 bases sitting between them. The CDR3 covers 20 residues.

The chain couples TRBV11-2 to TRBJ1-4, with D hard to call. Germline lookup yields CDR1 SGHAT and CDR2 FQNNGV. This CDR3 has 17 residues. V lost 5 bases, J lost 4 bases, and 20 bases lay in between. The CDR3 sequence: CASSPDALGVLNEKLFF. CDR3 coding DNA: TGTGCCAGCAGCCCGGATGCCCTCGGAGTTCTTAATGAAAAACTGTTTTTT.

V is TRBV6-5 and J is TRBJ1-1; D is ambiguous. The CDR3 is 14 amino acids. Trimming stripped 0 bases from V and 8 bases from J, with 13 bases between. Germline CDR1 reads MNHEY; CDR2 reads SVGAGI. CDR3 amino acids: CASSYSTINEEAFF. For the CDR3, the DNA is TGTGCCAGCAGTTACTCGACAATCAACGAGGAAGCTTTCTTT.

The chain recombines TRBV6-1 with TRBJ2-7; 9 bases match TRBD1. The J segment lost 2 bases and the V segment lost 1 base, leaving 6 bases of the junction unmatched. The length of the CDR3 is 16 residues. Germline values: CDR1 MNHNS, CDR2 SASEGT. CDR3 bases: TGTGCCAGCAGTGAAGAAGGGACAGGGTTTACCTACGAGCAGTACTTC. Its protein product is CASSEEGTGFTYEQYF.

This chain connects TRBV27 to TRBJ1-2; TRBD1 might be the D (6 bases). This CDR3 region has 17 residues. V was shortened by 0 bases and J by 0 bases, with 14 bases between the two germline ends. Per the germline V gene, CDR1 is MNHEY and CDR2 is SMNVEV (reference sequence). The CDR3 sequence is CASSLSNAGAPNYGYTF. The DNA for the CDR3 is TGTGCCAGCAGTTTATCGAACGCGGGGGCCCCTAACTATGGCTACACCTTC.